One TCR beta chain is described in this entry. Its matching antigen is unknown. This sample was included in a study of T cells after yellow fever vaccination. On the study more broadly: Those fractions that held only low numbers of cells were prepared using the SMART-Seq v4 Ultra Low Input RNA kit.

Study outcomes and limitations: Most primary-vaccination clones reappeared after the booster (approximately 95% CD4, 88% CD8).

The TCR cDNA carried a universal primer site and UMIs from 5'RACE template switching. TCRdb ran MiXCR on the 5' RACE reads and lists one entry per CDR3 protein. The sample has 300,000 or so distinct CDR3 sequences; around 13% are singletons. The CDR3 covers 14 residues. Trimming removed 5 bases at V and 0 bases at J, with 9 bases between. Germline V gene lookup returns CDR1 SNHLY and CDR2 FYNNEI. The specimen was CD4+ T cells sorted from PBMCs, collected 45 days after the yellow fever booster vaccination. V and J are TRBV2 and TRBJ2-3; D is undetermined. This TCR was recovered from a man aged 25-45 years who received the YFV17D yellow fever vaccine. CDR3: CASSRLTSTDTQYF. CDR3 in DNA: TGTGCCAGCAGTCGGCTAACTAGCACAGATACGCAGTATTTT. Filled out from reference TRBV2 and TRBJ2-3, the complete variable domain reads EPEVTQTPSHQVTQMGQEVILRCVPISNHLYFYWYRQILGQKVEFLVSFYNNEISEKSEIFDDQFSVERPDGSNFTLKIRSTKLEDSAMYFCASSRLTSTDTQYFGPGTRLTVL.